What follows describes a single TCR beta chain. Its matching antigen is unknown. These data belong to a study of monozygotic twins with inflammatory bowel disease. Study results and caveats: Repertoire similarity did not differ between concordant and discordant twins, perhaps due to limited power.

The CDR3 is 16 amino acids. Germline V gene data show CDR1 as LGHDT and CDR2 as YNNKEL (reference sequence). TCRdb processed the 5' RACE reads again and assigns one entry to each CDR3 protein, with no DNA. In all, the sample yields 350,000 to 550,000 distinct CDR3 sequences. The specimen sequenced was blood. The chain carries TRBV3-1 and TRBJ2-5; the D call from TCRdb, TRBD1, cannot be confirmed without DNA. The clonotype comes from a human donor with ulcerative colitis or Crohn's disease, or a healthy co-twin of an affected twin (not recorded which). This CDR3 is CASSHLIRDGRETQYF.